This T cell receptor (beta chain) was captured in a study of cytomegalovirus exposure and HLA in healthy donors. General observations from the study: Evidence from a later analysis indicated that most CMV-associated TCR beta chains looked HLA-restricted.

This CDR3 comprises 15 residues. From germline, CDR1 is SGHTA and CDR2 FQGTGA. V was clipped by 5 bases and J by 3 bases; unmatched bases: 6. With regard to this clone: What it recognizes is unknown.

The PCR made use of 60 Vbeta and 13 Jbeta primers. Clones were read by immunoSEQ multiplex PCR, and TCRdb kept only the in-frame ones, dropping some. The top ten clones hold about 1.6% of a sample with around 110,000 clones, roughly four fifths of them seen once. The sequenced sample was PBMCs. The chain recombines TRBV7-3 with TRBJ2-2; the match to TRBD1 covers 7 bases. This receptor was obtained from a man aged 50 to 60 in good health and CMV-seronegative. DNA for the CDR3: TGTGCCAGCAGCCAACAGGGGCCTGACACCGGGGAGCTGTTTTTT. Encoded protein: CASSQQGPDTGELFF.